A selection of T cell receptor beta chains follows, all from one sample in a study of T cell repertoires in cytomegalovirus infection. TCRdb used MiXCR to reprocess the reads, holding one entry per CDR3 protein. The profile shows about 450,000 distinct CDR3 sequences, approximately 31% of them singletons. Sequencing used PBMCs. The receptors derive from a human donor in good health (CMV status not recorded). Some clones in this sample may be carry-over from other donors' samples. The CDR3 runs from the conserved cysteine through the conserved F or W. Each record gives: clone size, D gene, V gene, J gene, CDR3 protein, CDR3 DNA. The D gene is left open where the match is weak. Size values are once, few and many counts, or a class for expanded clones, and some rows have none.

size: -
D: -
V: TRBV6-6
J: TRBJ2-2
CDR3: CASSLRQAGELFF
DNA: TGTGCCAGCAGCCTGAGACAGGCCGGGGAGCTGTTTTTT

size: many
D: TRBD1
V: TRBV10-3
J: TRBJ2-1
CDR3: CAISGSPGQGPNEQFF
DNA: TGTGCCATCAGTGGGTCCCCGGGACAGGGACCCAATGAGCAGTTCTTC

size: few
D: -
V: TRBV7-2
J: TRBJ1-5
CDR3: CASSFGYSPNQPQHF
DNA: TGTGCCAGCAGCTTTGGGTACAGTCCCAATCAGCCCCAGCATTTT

size: few
D: -
V: TRBV4-1
J: TRBJ1-4
CDR3: CASSQDQRSGGQEKLFF
DNA: TGCGCCAGCAGCCAAGATCAACGATCCGGGGGCCAAGAAAAACTGTTTTTT

size: few
D: -
V: TRBV6-6
J: TRBJ2-7
CDR3: CASSPDPYEQYF
DNA: TGTGCCAGCAGTCCCGATCCCTACGAGCAGTACTTC

size: many
D: TRBD1
V: TRBV12-3/TRBV12-4
J: TRBJ1-1
CDR3: CASTSGTGVTEAFF
DNA: TGTGCCAGCACTTCCGGGACAGGGGTCACTGAAGCTTTCTTT

size: few
D: -
V: TRBV4-3
J: TRBJ1-5
CDR3: CASSQDGGARQPQHF
DNA: TGCGCCAGCAGCCAAGATGGGGGGGCGAGGCAGCCCCAGCATTTT

size: few
D: -
V: TRBV11-1
J: TRBJ2-5
CDR3: CASSLLSWEQETQYF
DNA: TGTGCCAGCAGCTTATTGAGCTGGGAACAAGAGACCCAGTACTTC

size: -
D: -
V: TRBV12-3/TRBV12-4
J: TRBJ1-1
CDR3: CASSLKGAGTEAFF
DNA: TGTGCCAGCAGTTTAAAAGGGGCTGGCACTGAAGCTTTCTTT

size: -
D: -
V: TRBV20-1
J: TRBJ2-3
CDR3: CSARVGGRTDTQYF
DNA: TGCAGTGCTAGAGTGGGGGGCCGGACAGATACGCAGTATTTT

size: -
D: -
V: TRBV12-3/TRBV12-4
J: TRBJ2-5
CDR3: CASSFLGPETQYF
DNA: TGTGCCAGCAGTTTCTTGGGTCCAGAGACCCAGTACTTC

size: -
D: -
V: TRBV5-4
J: TRBJ2-3
CDR3: CASSLFSGVTSTDTQYF
DNA: TGTGCCAGCAGCTTGTTTTCGGGGGTAACTAGCACAGATACGCAGTATTTT

size: -
D: -
V: TRBV27
J: TRBJ1-6
CDR3: CASSHYNSPLHF
DNA: TGTGCCAGCTCTCATTATAATTCACCCCTCCACTTT

size: few
D: TRBD1
V: TRBV6-5
J: TRBJ1-6
CDR3: CASSGGRGLDSPLHF
DNA: TGTGCCAGCAGTGGGGGAAGGGGGCTGGATTCACCCCTCCACTTT

size: -
D: TRBD1
V: TRBV7-2
J: TRBJ1-5
CDR3: CASSSTGVGPQHF
DNA: TGTGCCAGCAGCTCGACAGGGGTAGGGCCCCAGCATTTT

size: -
D: -
V: TRBV14
J: TRBJ1-1
CDR3: CASSQWGGQNTEAFF
DNA: TGTGCCAGCAGCCAATGGGGGGGCCAGAACACTGAAGCTTTCTTT

size: -
D: TRBD2
V: TRBV11-2
J: TRBJ2-7
CDR3: CASSLPSGVYEQYF
DNA: TGTGCCAGCAGCTTACCTAGCGGGGTCTACGAGCAGTACTTC

size: few
D: -
V: TRBV19
J: TRBJ2-1
CDR3: CASSKGGIYNEQFF
DNA: TGTGCCAGTAGTAAGGGGGGGATCTACAATGAGCAGTTCTTC

size: many
D: TRBD1
V: TRBV7-9
J: TRBJ1-4
CDR3: CASSSSGDRPNEKLFF
DNA: TGTGCCAGCAGCTCCTCCGGGGACAGGCCTAATGAAAAACTGTTTTTT

size: few
D: -
V: TRBV14
J: TRBJ2-5
CDR3: CASSIRDMQETQYF
DNA: TGTGCCAGCAGCATTCGGGACATGCAAGAGACCCAGTACTTC

size: -
D: -
V: TRBV7-8
J: TRBJ1-5
CDR3: CASSLIPGQPQHF
DNA: TGTGCCAGCAGCTTGATCCCAGGACAGCCCCAGCATTTT

size: -
D: -
V: TRBV12-3/TRBV12-4
J: TRBJ2-7
CDR3: CASSFGGALYEQYF
DNA: TGTGCCAGCAGTTTCGGGGGAGCACTCTACGAGCAGTACTTC

size: few
D: TRBD1
V: TRBV19
J: TRBJ1-6
CDR3: CASTPSRTGRYSPLHF
DNA: TGTGCCAGTACCCCTTCTCGGACAGGCCGCTATTCACCCCTCCACTTT

size: many
D: -
V: TRBV7-2
J: TRBJ1-4
CDR3: CASSLTQTTNEKLFF
DNA: TGTGCCAGCAGCTTAACCCAGACAACTAATGAAAAACTGTTTTTT

size: -
D: -
V: TRBV2
J: TRBJ1-2
CDR3: CASSDVNYGYTF
DNA: TGTGCCAGCAGTGATGTTAACTATGGCTACACCTTC

size: many
D: -
V: TRBV7-2
J: TRBJ1-5
CDR3: CASSLEQGRNQPQHF
DNA: TGTGCCAGCAGCTTAGAACAAGGGCGCAATCAGCCCCAGCATTTT

size: many
D: -
V: TRBV7-2
J: TRBJ1-5
CDR3: CASSLRVTGQPQHF
DNA: TGTGCCAGCAGCTTAAGGGTCACTGGTCAGCCCCAGCATTTT

size: -
D: -
V: TRBV12-3/TRBV12-4
J: TRBJ1-5
CDR3: CASSDGRWPQHF
DNA: TGTGCCAGCAGTGACGGTCGGTGGCCCCAGCATTTT

size: -
D: -
V: TRBV6-2/TRBV6-3
J: TRBJ2-1
CDR3: CASSDLARGKDNEQFF
DNA: TGTGCCAGCAGTGACCTAGCTCGGGGGAAAGACAATGAGCAGTTCTTC

size: once
D: -
V: TRBV28
J: TRBJ2-2
CDR3: CASRDRLNTGELFF
DNA: TGTGCCAGCAGAGACAGGCTGAACACCGGGGAGCTGTTTTTT

size: -
D: TRBD1
V: TRBV6-6
J: TRBJ1-2
CDR3: CASTETGTFNYGYTF
DNA: TGTGCCAGCACGGAGACAGGGACATTTAACTATGGCTACACCTTC

size: few
D: -
V: TRBV6-2/TRBV6-3
J: TRBJ2-1
CDR3: CASSYSLQEAYNEQFF
DNA: TGTGCCAGCAGTTACTCCTTACAGGAGGCCTACAATGAGCAGTTCTTC

size: many
D: -
V: TRBV7-9
J: TRBJ1-5
CDR3: CASSFGAGGNQPQHF
DNA: TGTGCCAGCAGCTTTGGCGCTGGGGGGAATCAGCCCCAGCATTTT

size: -
D: -
V: TRBV7-9
J: TRBJ2-5
CDR3: CASSSRAEEETQYF
DNA: TGTGCCAGCAGCTCCAGGGCCGAAGAAGAGACCCAGTACTTC

size: few
D: TRBD2
V: TRBV25-1
J: TRBJ2-1
CDR3: CASKLAGAPNEQFF
DNA: TGTGCCAGCAAACTAGCGGGGGCCCCCAATGAGCAGTTCTTC

size: -
D: -
V: TRBV2
J: TRBJ1-4
CDR3: CASSAILATNEKLFF
DNA: TGTGCCAGCAGTGCGATCCTAGCAACTAATGAAAAACTGTTTTTT

size: few
D: -
V: TRBV3-1
J: TRBJ2-7
CDR3: CASSRYGYEQYF
DNA: TGTGCCAGCAGCCGATATGGCTACGAGCAGTACTTC

size: few
D: -
V: TRBV15
J: TRBJ2-2
CDR3: CATSGDRQLTGELFF
DNA: TGTGCCACCAGCGGTGACAGGCAACTCACCGGGGAGCTGTTTTTT

size: -
D: TRBD1
V: TRBV27
J: TRBJ1-6
CDR3: CASSPPGQGVNSPLHF
DNA: TGTGCCAGCAGTCCCCCGGGACAGGGGGTTAATTCACCCCTCCACTTT

size: -
D: TRBD1
V: TRBV7-2
J: TRBJ1-4
CDR3: CASRDPGQVREKLFF
DNA: TGTGCCAGCAGGGACCCGGGACAGGTGCGTGAAAAACTGTTTTTT

size: few
D: TRBD1
V: TRBV6-6
J: TRBJ2-1
CDR3: CASSYSDRGNEQFF
DNA: TGTGCCAGCAGTTACTCGGACAGGGGCAATGAGCAGTTCTTC

size: -
D: -
V: TRBV6-5
J: TRBJ2-3
CDR3: CASSYSGTISTDTQYF
DNA: TGTGCCAGCAGTTACTCCGGGACCATCAGCACAGATACGCAGTATTTT

size: few
D: TRBD1
V: TRBV11-2
J: TRBJ2-7
CDR3: CASSSTQGSYEQYF
DNA: TGTGCCAGCAGCTCTACACAGGGGTCCTACGAGCAGTACTTC

size: few
D: -
V: TRBV6-2/TRBV6-3
J: TRBJ1-4
CDR3: CASRWGAGRTNEKLFF
DNA: TGTGCCAGCAGATGGGGGGCCGGACGCACTAATGAAAAACTGTTTTTT

size: many
D: -
V: TRBV7-8
J: TRBJ1-5
CDR3: CAGGHSNQPQHF
DNA: TGTGCCGGGGGCCATAGCAATCAGCCCCAGCATTTT

size: -
D: -
V: TRBV6-4
J: TRBJ2-7
CDR3: CASSEQPGLGYEQYF
DNA: TGTGCCAGCAGTGAGCAGCCCGGACTGGGCTACGAGCAGTACTTC

size: few
D: -
V: TRBV2
J: TRBJ1-1
CDR3: CANRSNTEAFF
DNA: TGTGCCAACCGCAGTAACACTGAAGCTTTCTTT

size: once
D: -
V: TRBV28
J: TRBJ2-5
CDR3: CATQLGGLETQYF
DNA: TGTGCCACCCAGTTGGGGGGCCTCGAGACCCAGTACTTC

size: -
D: -
V: TRBV5-6
J: TRBJ2-5
CDR3: CASRTWGFGETQYF
DNA: TGTGCCAGCAGAACGTGGGGGTTCGGCGAGACCCAGTACTTC

size: -
D: -
V: TRBV7-6
J: TRBJ2-5
CDR3: CASSFQATQYF
DNA: TGTGCCAGCAGCTTTCAAGCGACCCAGTACTTC

size: many
D: -
V: TRBV4-1
J: TRBJ1-2
CDR3: CASSQGRQAAYYGYTF
DNA: TGCGCCAGCAGCCAAGGCCGTCAAGCAGCATACTATGGCTACACCTTC

size: many
D: -
V: TRBV7-2
J: TRBJ2-2
CDR3: CASSFNQGSTGELFF
DNA: TGTGCCAGCAGCTTTAATCAGGGAAGCACCGGGGAGCTGTTTTTT